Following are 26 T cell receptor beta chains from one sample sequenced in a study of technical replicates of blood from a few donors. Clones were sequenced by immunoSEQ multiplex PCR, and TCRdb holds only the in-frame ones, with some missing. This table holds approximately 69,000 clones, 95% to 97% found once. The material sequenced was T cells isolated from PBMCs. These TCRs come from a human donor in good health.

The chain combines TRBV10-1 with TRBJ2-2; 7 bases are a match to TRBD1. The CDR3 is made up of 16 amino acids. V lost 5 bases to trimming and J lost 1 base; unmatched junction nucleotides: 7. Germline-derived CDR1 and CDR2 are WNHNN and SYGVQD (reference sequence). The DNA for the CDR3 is TGCGCCAGCAGTTTTAGTGGGACAGTGAACACCGGGGAGCTGTTTTTT. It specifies CASSFSGTVNTGELFF.

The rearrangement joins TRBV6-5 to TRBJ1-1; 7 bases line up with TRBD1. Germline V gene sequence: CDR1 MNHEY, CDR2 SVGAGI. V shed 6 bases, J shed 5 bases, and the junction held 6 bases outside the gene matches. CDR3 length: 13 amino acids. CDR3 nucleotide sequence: TGTGCCAGCAGACCTACAGGGGTGACTGAAGCTTTCTTT. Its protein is CASRPTGVTEAFF.

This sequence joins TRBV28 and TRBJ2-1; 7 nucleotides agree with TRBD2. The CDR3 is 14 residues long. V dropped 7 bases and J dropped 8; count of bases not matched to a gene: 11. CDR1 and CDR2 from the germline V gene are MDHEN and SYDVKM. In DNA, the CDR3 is TGTGCCAGCACCACGGACCGGGAGGTCGATGAGCAGTTCTTC. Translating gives CASTTDREVDEQFF.

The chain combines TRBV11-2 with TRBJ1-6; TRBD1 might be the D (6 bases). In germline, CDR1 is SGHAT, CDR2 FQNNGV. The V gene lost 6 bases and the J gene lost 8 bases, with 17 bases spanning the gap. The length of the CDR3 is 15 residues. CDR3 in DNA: TGTGCCAGCAGGCGAGGGGACACCCACTATTCACCCCTCCACTTT. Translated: CASRRGDTHYSPLHF.

The chain's CDR3 is CASSHPRGSANSPLHF. In DNA form, the CDR3 reads TGTGCCAGCAGCCACCCGCGGGGGTCAGCTAATTCACCCCTCCACTTT. J is TRBJ1-6 and V is TRBV7-9; TRBD1 is a possible D gene (5 bases). V was pared by 5 bases and J by 6 bases, with 17 bases between. CDR1 SEHNR and CDR2 FQNEAQ come from the germline V gene (reference sequence). CDR3 length: 16 amino acids.

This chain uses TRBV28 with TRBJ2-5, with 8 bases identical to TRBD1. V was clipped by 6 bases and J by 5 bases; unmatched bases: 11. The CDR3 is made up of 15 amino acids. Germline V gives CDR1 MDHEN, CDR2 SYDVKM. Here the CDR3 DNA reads TGTGCCAGCAGAAATGCGCAGGGGGCGCGGGAGACCCAGTACTTC. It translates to CASRNAQGARETQYF.

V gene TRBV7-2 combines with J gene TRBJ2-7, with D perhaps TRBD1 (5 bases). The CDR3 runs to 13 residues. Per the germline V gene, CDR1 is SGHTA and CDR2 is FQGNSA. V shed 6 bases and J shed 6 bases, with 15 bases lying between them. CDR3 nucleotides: TGTGCCAGCAGAGATGGAAGGGGTGCCGAGCAGTACTTC. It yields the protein CASRDGRGAEQYF. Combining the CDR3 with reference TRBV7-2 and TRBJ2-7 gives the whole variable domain GAGVSQSPSNKVTEKGKDVELRCDPISGHTALYWYRQSLGQGLEFLIYFQGNSAPDKSGLPSDRFSAERTGGSVSTLTIQRTQQEDSAVYLCASRDGRGAEQYFGPGTRLTVT.

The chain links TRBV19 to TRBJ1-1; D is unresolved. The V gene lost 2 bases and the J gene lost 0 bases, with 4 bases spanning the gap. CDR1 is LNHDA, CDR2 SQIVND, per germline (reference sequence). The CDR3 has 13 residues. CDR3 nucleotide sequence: TGTGCCAGTAGTATATCCATGAACACTGAAGCTTTCTTT. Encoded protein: CASSISMNTEAFF.

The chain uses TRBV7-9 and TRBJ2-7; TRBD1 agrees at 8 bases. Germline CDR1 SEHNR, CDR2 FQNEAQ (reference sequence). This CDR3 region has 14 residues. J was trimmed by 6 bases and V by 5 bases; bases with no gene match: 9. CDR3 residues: CASSDRTGNAEQYF. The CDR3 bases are TGTGCCAGCAGCGACCGGACAGGGAATGCCGAGCAGTACTTC.

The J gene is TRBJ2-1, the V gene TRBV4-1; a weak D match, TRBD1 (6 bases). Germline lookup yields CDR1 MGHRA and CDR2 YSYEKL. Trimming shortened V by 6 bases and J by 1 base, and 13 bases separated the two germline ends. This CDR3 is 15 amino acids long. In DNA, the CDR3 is TGCGCCAGCAGTCCACAGGGCTTATCCTACAATGAGCAGTTCTTC. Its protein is CASSPQGLSYNEQFF.

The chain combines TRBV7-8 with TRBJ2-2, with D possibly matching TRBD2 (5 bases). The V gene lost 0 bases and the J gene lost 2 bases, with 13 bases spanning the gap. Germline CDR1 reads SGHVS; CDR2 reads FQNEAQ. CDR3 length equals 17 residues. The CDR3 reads CASSLAPAGGNTGELFF. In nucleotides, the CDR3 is TGTGCCAGCAGCTTAGCCCCCGCAGGAGGCAACACCGGGGAGCTGTTTTTT.

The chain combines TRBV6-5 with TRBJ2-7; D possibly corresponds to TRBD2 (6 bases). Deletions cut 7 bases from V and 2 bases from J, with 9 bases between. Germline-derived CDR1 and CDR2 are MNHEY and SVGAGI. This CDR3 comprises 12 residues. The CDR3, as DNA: TGTGCCAGCATGCGGGGTACCTACGAGCAGTACTTC. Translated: CASMRGTYEQYF.

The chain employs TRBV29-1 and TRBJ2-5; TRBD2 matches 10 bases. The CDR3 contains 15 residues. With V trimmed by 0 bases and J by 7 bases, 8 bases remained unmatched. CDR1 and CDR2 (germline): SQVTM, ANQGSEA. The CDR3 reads CSVEDLAGAWGTQYF. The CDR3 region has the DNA TGCAGCGTTGAAGATCTAGCGGGGGCCTGGGGGACCCAGTACTTC.

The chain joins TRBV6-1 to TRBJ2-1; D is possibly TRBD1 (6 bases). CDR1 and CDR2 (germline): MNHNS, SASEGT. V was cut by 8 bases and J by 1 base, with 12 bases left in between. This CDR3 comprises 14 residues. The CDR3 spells CASHRDISYNEQFF. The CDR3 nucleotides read TGTGCCAGCCATCGGGACATATCCTACAATGAGCAGTTCTTC.

The CDR3 loop is CASRRDISPHEQFF. CDR3 coding DNA: TGTGCCAGCAGACGGGACATCTCTCCTCATGAGCAGTTCTTC. The chain couples TRBV6-5 to TRBJ2-1; TRBD1 might be the D (6 bases). Germline CDR1 MNHEY, CDR2 SVGAGI. Trimming removed 6 bases from V and 8 bases from J, with 17 bases in between. The CDR3 consists of 14 residues.

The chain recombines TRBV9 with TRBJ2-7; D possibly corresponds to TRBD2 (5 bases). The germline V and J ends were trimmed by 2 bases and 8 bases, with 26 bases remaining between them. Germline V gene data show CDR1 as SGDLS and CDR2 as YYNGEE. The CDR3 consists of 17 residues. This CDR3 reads CASSVQAGVDFWEKQYF. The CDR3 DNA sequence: TGTGCCAGCAGCGTCCAAGCAGGAGTGGACTTCTGGGAAAAGCAGTACTTC.

CDR3: CASSPPTGGEGNEQFF. The CDR3 bases are TGTGCCAGCTCACCCCCGACGGGAGGGGAGGGCAATGAGCAGTTCTTC. The chain employs TRBV18 and TRBJ2-1; 8 bases agree with TRBD2. The length of the CDR3 is 16 residues. Germline CDR1 KGHSH, CDR2 LQKENI. J was trimmed by 6 bases and V by 3 bases; bases with no gene match: 10.

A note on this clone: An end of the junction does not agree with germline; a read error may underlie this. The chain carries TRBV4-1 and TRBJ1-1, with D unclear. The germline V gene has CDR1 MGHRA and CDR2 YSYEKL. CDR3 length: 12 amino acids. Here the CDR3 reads CASSQTRTETFF. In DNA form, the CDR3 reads TGCGCCAGCAGCCAGACACGGACTGAAACTTTCTTT.

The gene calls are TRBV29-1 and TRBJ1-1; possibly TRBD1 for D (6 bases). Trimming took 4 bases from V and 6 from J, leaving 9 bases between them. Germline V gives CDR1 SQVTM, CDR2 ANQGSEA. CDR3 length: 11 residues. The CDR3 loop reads CSVVRTAEAFF. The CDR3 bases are TGCAGCGTTGTTCGGACAGCTGAAGCTTTCTTT. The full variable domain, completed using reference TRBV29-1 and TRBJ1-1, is SAVISQKPSRDICQRGTSLTIQCQVDSQVTMMFWYRQQPGQSLTLIATANQGSEATYESGFVIDKFPISRPNLTFSTLTVSNMSPEDSSIYLCSVVRTAEAFFGQGTRLTVV.

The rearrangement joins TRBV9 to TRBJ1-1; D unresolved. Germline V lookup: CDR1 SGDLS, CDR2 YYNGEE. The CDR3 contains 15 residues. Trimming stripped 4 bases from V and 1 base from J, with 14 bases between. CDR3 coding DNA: TGTGCCAGCAGCCCTTACAGTTCTCAGAACACTGAAGCTTTCTTT. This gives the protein CASSPYSSQNTEAFF.

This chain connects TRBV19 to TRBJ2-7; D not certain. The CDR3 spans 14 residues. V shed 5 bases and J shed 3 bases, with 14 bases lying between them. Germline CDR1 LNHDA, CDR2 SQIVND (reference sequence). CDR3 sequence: CASSPQANGYEQYF. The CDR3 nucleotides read TGTGCCAGTAGTCCTCAGGCTAACGGCTACGAGCAGTACTTC.

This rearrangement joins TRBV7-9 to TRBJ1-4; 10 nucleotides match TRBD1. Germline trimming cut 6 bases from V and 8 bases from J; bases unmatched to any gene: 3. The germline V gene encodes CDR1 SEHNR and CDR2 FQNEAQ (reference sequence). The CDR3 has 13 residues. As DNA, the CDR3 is TGTGCCAGCAGTCGACAGGGGGCGGAAAAACTGTTTTTT. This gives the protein CASSRQGAEKLFF.

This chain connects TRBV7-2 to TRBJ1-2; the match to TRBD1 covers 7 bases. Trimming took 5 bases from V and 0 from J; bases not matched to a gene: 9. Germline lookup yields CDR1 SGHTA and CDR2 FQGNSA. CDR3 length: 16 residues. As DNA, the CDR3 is TGTGCCAGCAGCGCCCGACAGGGCCGGCCTAACTATGGCTACACCTTC. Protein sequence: CASSARQGRPNYGYTF.

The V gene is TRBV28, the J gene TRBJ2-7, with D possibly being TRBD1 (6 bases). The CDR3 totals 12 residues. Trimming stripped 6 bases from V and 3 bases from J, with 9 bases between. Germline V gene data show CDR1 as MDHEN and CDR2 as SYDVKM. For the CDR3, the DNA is TGTGCCAGCAGCAGGACAGTCTACGAGCAGTACTTC. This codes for CASSRTVYEQYF.

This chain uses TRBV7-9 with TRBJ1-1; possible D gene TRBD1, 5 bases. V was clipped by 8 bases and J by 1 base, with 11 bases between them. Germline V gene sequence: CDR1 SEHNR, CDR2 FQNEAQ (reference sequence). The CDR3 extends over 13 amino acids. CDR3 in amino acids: CASLFRENTEAFF. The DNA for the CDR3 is TGTGCCAGCTTATTCAGGGAGAACACTGAAGCTTTCTTT.

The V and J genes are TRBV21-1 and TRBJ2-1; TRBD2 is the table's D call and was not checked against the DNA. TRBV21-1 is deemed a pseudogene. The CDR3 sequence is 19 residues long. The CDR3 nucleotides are TGTGCCAGCAGCAAACCGAAGGATGGTACTAGCGCAAGACACAATGAGCAGTTCTTC. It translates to CASSKPKDGTSARHNEQFF.